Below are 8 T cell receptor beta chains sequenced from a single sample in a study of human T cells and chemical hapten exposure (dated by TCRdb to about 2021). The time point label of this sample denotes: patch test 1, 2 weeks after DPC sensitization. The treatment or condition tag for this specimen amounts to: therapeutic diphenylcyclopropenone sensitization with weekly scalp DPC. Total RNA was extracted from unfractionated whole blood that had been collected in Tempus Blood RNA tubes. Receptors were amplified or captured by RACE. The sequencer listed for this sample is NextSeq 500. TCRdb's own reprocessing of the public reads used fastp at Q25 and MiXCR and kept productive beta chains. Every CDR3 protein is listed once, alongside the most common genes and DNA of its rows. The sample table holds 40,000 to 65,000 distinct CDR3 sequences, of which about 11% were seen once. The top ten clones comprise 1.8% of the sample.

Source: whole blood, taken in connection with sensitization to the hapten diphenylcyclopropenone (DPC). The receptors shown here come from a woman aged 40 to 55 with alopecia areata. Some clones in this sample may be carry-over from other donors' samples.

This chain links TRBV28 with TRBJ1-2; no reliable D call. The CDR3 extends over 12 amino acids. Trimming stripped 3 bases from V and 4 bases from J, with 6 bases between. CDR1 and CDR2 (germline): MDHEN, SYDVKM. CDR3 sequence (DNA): TGTGCCAGCAGTTTGATCGGCTATGGCTACACCTTC. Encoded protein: CASSLIGYGYTF.

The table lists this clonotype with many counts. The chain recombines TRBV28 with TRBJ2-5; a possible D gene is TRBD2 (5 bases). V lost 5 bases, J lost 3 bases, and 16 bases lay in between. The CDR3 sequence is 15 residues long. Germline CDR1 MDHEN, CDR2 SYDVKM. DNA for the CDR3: TGTGCCAGCAGTCGCGGGTCGAGGCCAGAAGAGACCCAGTACTTC. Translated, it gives CASSRGSRPEETQYF.

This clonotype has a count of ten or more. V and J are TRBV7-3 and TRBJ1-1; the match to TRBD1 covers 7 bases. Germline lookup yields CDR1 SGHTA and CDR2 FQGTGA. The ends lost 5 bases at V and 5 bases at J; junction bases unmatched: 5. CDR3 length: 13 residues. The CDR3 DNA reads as TGTGCCAGCAGCGGTACACAGGGGACTGAAGCTTTCTTT. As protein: CASSGTQGTEAFF.

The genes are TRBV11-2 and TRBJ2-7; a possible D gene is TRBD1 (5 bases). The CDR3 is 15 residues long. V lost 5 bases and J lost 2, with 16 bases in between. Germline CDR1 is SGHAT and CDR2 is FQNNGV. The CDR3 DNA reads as TGTGCCAGCAGCCTGACTCCAGGGTCGGCCTACGAGCAGTACTTC. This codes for CASSLTPGSAYEQYF. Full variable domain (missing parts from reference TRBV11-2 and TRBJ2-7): EAGVAQSPRYKIIEKRQSVAFWCNPISGHATLYWYQQILGQGPKLLIQFQNNGVVDDSQLPKDRFSAERLKGVDSTLKIQPAKLEDSAVYLCASSLTPGSAYEQYFGPGTRLTVT.

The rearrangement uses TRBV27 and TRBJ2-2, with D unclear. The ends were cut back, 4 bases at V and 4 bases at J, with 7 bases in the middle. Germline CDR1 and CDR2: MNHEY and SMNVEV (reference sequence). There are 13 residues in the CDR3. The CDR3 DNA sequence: TGTGCCAGCAGTTATCGCGTCACCGGGGAGCTGTTTTTT. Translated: CASSYRVTGELFF.

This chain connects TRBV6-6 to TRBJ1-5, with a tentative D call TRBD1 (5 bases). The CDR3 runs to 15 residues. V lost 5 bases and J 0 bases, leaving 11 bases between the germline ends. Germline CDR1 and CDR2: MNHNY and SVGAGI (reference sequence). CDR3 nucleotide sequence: TGTGCCAGCAGTCCGCCCAGGGATAGCAATCAGCCCCAGCATTTT. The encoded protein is CASSPPRDSNQPQHF.

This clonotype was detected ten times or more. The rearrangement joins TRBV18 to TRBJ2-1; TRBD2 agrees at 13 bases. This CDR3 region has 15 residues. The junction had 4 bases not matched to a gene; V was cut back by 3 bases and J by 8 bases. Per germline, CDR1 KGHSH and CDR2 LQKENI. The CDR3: CASSPPGLAGDEQFF. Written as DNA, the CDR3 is TGTGCCAGCTCACCCCCCGGACTAGCGGGGGATGAGCAGTTCTTC.

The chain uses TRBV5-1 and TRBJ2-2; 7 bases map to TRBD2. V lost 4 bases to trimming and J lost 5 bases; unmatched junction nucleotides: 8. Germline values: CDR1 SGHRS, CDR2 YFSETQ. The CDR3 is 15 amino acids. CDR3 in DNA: TGCGCCAGCAGCCCGGCGGCGGGAGAAACCGGGGAGCTGTTTTTT. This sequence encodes CASSPAAGETGELFF.